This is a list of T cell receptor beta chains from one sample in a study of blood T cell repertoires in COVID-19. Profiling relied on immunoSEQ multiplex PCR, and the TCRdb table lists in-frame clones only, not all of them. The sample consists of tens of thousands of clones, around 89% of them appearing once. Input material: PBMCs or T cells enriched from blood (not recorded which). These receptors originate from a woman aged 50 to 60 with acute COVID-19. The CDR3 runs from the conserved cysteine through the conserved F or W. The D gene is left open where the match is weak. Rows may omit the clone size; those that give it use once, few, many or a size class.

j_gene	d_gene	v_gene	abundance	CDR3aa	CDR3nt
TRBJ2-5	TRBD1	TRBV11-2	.	CASSLRGTVPRGETQYF	TGTGCCAGCAGCTTAAGAGGGACAGTGCCCAGGGGGGAGACCCAGTACTTC
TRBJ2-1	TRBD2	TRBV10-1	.	CASLAGITDNEQFF	TGCGCCAGCCTAGCGGGTATTACAGACAATGAGCAGTTCTTC
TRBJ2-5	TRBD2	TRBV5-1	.	CASSLEAGVQETQYF	TGCGCCAGCAGCTTGGAAGCGGGAGTCCAAGAGACCCAGTACTTC
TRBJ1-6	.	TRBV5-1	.	CASSLVQGGSPLHF	TGCGCCAGCAGCTTGGTGCAGGGCGGCTCACCCCTCCACTTT
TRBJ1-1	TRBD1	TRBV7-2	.	CASSLGRQGTNTEAFF	TGTGCCAGCAGCTTAGGACGACAGGGGACGAACACTGAAGCTTTCTTT
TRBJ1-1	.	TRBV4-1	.	CASSQDALGGTEAFF	TGCGCCAGCAGCCAAGATGCGTTAGGAGGCACTGAAGCTTTCTTT
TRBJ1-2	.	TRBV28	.	CASSPGQGTGYTF	TGTGCCAGCAGTCCCGGTCAGGGAACTGGCTACACCTTC
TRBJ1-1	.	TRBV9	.	CASSVGGGLAHEAFF	TGTGCCAGCAGCGTAGGGGGAGGGTTAGCCCACGAAGCTTTCTTT
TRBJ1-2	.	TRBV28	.	CASSVYQSRRVDGYTF	TGTGCCAGCAGTGTGTACCAAAGTCGGAGGGTGGATGGCTACACCTTC
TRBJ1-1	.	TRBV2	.	CATSGGRNTEAFF	TGTGCCACCAGTGGGGGCCGGAACACTGAAGCTTTCTTT
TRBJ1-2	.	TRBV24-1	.	CATSDSRDTYGYTF	TGTGCCACCAGTGATAGCAGGGACACCTATGGCTACACCTTC
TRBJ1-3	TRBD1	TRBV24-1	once	CATSDQDRGGNTIYF	TGTGCCACCAGTGACCAGGACAGGGGAGGAAACACCATATATTTT
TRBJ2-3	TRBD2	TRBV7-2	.	CASSRSGRSTDTQYF	TGTGCCAGCAGCCGCAGCGGGAGAAGCACAGATACGCAGTATTTT
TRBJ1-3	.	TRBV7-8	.	CASSSDTSKGNTIYF	TGTGCCAGCAGCTCGGACACGAGCAAAGGAAACACCATATATTTT
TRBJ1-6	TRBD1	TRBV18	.	CASSPRQGNSPLHF	TGTGCCAGCTCACCACGACAGGGCAATTCACCCCTCCACTTT
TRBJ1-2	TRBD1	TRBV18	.	CASSPGSGGSYGYTF	TGTGCCAGCTCACCAGGATCAGGGGGCAGCTATGGCTACACCTTC
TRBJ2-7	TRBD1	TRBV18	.	CASSSNQGVSYEQYF	TGTGCCAGCTCATCAAACCAGGGGGTGTCCTACGAGCAGTACTTC
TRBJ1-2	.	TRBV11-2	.	CASSKSRVDGYTF	TGTGCCAGCAGCAAAAGCAGGGTGGATGGCTACACCTTC
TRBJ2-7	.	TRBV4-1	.	CASSQVTGGALEQYF	TGCGCCAGCAGCCAAGTCACAGGGGGGGCGTTGGAGCAGTACTTC
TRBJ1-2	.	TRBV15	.	CATSSPYGYTF	TGTGCCACCAGCAGCCCGTATGGCTACACCTTC
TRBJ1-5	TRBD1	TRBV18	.	CASSPPGTGGGSNQPQHF	TGTGCCAGCTCACCGCCCGGGACAGGGGGAGGCAGCAATCAGCCCCAGCATTTT
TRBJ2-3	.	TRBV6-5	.	CASSSPGTDTQYF	TGTGCCAGCAGTTCCCCGGGCACAGATACGCAGTATTTT
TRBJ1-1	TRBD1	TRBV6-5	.	CASSRDRPNTEAFF	TGTGCCAGCAGCCGGGACAGACCGAACACTGAAGCTTTCTTT
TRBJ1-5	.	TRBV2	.	CASIGGPNQPQHF	TGTGCCAGCATTGGCGGTCCCAATCAGCCCCAGCATTTT
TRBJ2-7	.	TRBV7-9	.	CASSLGTSREQYF	TGTGCCAGCAGCTTAGGAACTAGTCGCGAGCAGTACTTC
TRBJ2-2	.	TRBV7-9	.	CASSLGSVNTGELFF	TGTGCCAGCAGCTTAGGAAGCGTGAACACCGGGGAGCTGTTTTTT
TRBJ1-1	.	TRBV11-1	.	CASSHRTANTEAFF	TGTGCCAGCAGCCACCGGACAGCGAACACTGAAGCTTTCTTT
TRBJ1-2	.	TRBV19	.	CASSMERPPNYGYTF	TGTGCCAGTAGTATGGAGAGGCCTCCTAACTATGGCTACACCTTC
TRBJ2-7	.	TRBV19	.	CASSTRRDEPYEQYF	TGTGCCAGTAGTACGCGCAGGGATGAACCCTACGAGCAGTACTTC
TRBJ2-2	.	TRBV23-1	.	CAGQGGRRSGELFF	TGCGCCGGCCAGGGGGGACGACGGTCAGGGGAGCTGTTTTTT
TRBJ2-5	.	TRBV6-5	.	CASSRGVQETQYF	TGTGCCAGCAGTCGGGGAGTCCAAGAGACCCAGTACTTC
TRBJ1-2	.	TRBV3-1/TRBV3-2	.	CASSQGGQIYGYTF	TGTGCCAGCAGCCAAGGAGGACAGATCTATGGCTACACCTTC
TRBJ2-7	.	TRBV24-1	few	CATSPAGSWYEQYF	TGTGCCACCAGCCCCGCCGGGAGCTGGTACGAGCAGTACTTC
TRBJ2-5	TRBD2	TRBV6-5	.	CASSPSGTETQYF	TGTGCCAGCAGTCCTAGCGGGACTGAGACCCAGTACTTC